The clone carrying this T cell receptor (beta chain) was picked up one time. The antigen remains unidentified. Together with a sample-barcoded 5' primer, a J-beta primer mix was included in a second PCR lasting about 7 to 11 cycles. Using its own MiXCR run on the 5' RACE reads, TCRdb lists one record per CDR3 protein. The sample records roughly 500,000 distinct CDR3 sequences, 27% being singletons. This sample stems from a study of blood T cells in healthy people across ages. Study observations and caveats: Possibly, changes in expanded clonotypes were confounded because donor CMV status was unknown. Naive T cell percentage strongly correlated with TCR beta diversity.

The CDR3 length is 15 residues. Germline V gives CDR1 SEHNR, CDR2 FQNEAQ (reference sequence). The ends were cut back, 1 base at V and 10 bases at J, with 19 bases in the middle. This receptor was taken from a woman in her sixties or seventies in good health. The sample taken for sequencing was blood. The chain carries TRBV7-9 and TRBJ2-5, with D uncertain. The CDR3 reads CASSLEGQPLNGQYF. CDR3 nucleotides: TGTGCCAGCAGCTTAGAAGGGCAGCCCCTTAATGGCCAGTACTTC.